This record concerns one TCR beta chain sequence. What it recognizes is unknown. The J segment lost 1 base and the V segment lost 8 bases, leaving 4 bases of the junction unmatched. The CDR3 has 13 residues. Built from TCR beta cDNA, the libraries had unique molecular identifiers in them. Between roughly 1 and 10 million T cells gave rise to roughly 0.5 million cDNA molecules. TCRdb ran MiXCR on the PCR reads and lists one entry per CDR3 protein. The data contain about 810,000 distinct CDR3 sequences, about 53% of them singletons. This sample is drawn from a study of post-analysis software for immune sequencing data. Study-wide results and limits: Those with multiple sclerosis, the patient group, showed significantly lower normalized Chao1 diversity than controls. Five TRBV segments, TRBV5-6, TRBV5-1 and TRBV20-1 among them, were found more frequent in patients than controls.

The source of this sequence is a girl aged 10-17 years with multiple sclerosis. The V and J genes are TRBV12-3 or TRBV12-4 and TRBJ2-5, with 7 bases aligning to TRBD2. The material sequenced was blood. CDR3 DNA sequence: TGTGCCAGCGGGAAGCGGGGCCAAGAGACCCAGTACTTC. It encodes CASGKRGQETQYF.